These 10 T cell receptor beta chains were all obtained from the same sample, sequenced in a study of blood T cells in healthy people across ages. Together with a sample-barcoded 5' primer, a J-beta primer mix was included in a second PCR lasting 7 to 11 cycles. MiXCR was run by TCRdb on the 5' RACE reads, yielding one entry per CDR3 protein. The table has roughly 900,000 distinct CDR3 sequences, around 46% seen once. Specimen: blood. The origin of the receptors is a man aged 25 to 45 in good health.

On this clonotype: A single base separates this from a much larger clone, so it may be a read error. This chain joins TRBV2 and TRBJ2-7, with 9 nucleotides matching TRBD1. The CDR3 length is 14 residues. Per germline, CDR1 SNHLY and CDR2 FYNNEI. CDR3 nucleotide sequence: TGTGCCAGCTGTGTCTGGACAGGGGTCGACGAGCAGTCCTTC. As protein: CASCVWTGVDEQSF.

The chain is built from TRBV4-3 and TRBJ1-2; D gene uncertain. Germline V CDR1 and CDR2: LGHNA, YSLEER. Trimming took 0 bases from V and 5 from J, leaving 13 bases between them. This CDR3 has 15 residues. CDR3 nucleotide sequence: TGCGCCAGCAGCCAAGATCTGGCCAATACTTATGGCTACACCTTC. It encodes CASSQDLANTYGYTF.

This chain connects TRBV12-3 or TRBV12-4 to TRBJ2-3; 11 nucleotides match TRBD2. The CDR3 loop spans 16 amino acids. V dropped 7 bases and J dropped 5; count of bases not matched to a gene: 11. The CDR3 bases are TGTGCCAGCACCCTTAGCGGGGGGGCCCTAGGAGATACGCAGTATTTT. The encoded protein is CASTLSGGALGDTQYF.

J is TRBJ2-7 and V is TRBV20-1; 9 bases align to TRBD1. V shed 5 bases and J 3 bases; nucleotides not matched to a gene: 11. This CDR3 spans 15 amino acids. Germline V gene sequence: CDR1 DFQATT, CDR2 SNEGSKA (reference sequence). For the CDR3, the DNA is TGCAGTGCTGCCCCTCGGGGACAGGGTATCTACGAGCAGTACTTC. Protein: CSAAPRGQGIYEQYF.

The chain is built from TRBV29-1 and TRBJ1-2, with unresolved D. CDR3 length: 14 amino acids. Germline-derived CDR1 and CDR2 are SQVTM and ANQGSEA. The V end lost 0 bases, the J end lost 2 bases, and 10 bases lay between the germline ends. The CDR3 loop is CSVEENAGNYGYTF. CDR3 sequence (DNA): TGCAGCGTTGAAGAAAACGCGGGGAACTATGGCTACACCTTC.

A few counts support this clonotype. The chain recombines TRBV7-8 with TRBJ2-7, with D perhaps matching TRBD2 (5 bases). Trimming removed 4 bases at V and 3 bases at J, with 13 bases between. The germline CDR1 and CDR2 sequences are SGHVS and FQNEAQ. CDR3 length: 14 amino acids. DNA for the CDR3: TGTGCCAGCAGCTCCCCCGGGATCGTCTACGAGCAGTACTTC. This gives the protein CASSSPGIVYEQYF.

This clonotype was detected a few times. The rearrangement uses TRBV29-1 and TRBJ2-5; D is perhaps TRBD1 (6 bases). The CDR3 loop spans 14 amino acids. V was pared by 6 bases and J by 0 bases, with 14 bases between. Germline assignment: CDR1 SQVTM and CDR2 ANQGSEA. The chain's CDR3 is CSVDRTGYQETQYF. CDR3 DNA: TGCAGCGTGGATCGCACAGGGTACCAAGAGACCCAGTACTTC.

This chain uses TRBV20-1 with TRBJ1-5; 8 bases align to TRBD1. This CDR3 has 15 residues. CDR1 is DFQATT, CDR2 SNEGSKA, per germline (reference sequence). J gave up 0 bases and V 4 bases, and 5 bases lay outside the gene matches. Here the CDR3 DNA reads TGCAGTGCTATCGGGACAGGTTATAGCAATCAGCCCCAGCATTTT. Its translation: CSAIGTGYSNQPQHF.

The chain uses TRBV7-8 and TRBJ2-3; TRBD2 matches 12 bases. Germline values: CDR1 SGHVS, CDR2 FQNEAQ. This CDR3 contains 16 residues. Trimming cost V 5 bases and J 0 bases; bases outside gene matches: 3. The CDR3 here is CASSQLAGGSTDTQYF. The CDR3, as DNA: TGTGCCAGCAGCCAACTAGCGGGGGGTAGCACAGATACGCAGTATTTT.

This chain links TRBV13 with TRBJ2-7; tentatively, D is TRBD2 (5 bases). The tail of the sequence fits TRBJ2-5 better, so the J call may be wrong. From germline, CDR1 is PRHDT and CDR2 FYEKMQ (reference sequence). CDR3 length: 14 amino acids. Here the CDR3 reads CASSPRGFRETQYF. The CDR3 nucleotides read TGTGCCAGCAGCCCTAGAGGGTTCCGGGAGACCCAGTACTTC.